Each of the 5 T cell receptor beta chains below was sequenced from the same sample in a study of T cell responses to AZD1222 COVID-19 vaccine. Only in-frame clones appear in the TCRdb table, and some are missing; sequencing was by immunoSEQ multiplex PCR. The table has 150,000 to 200,000 clones, 92% seen once; the top ten hold 1% to 1.5%. The sample in question was peripheral blood, obtained 28 days after the second AZD1222 dose. The receptors were sampled from an adult who received the AZD1222 COVID-19 vaccine.

The chain uses TRBV5-1 and TRBJ1-1; TRBD1 might be the D (5 bases). The CDR3 totals 16 residues. Trimming stripped 0 bases from V and 3 bases from J, with 15 bases between. In germline, CDR1 is SGHRS, CDR2 YFSETQ. The CDR3 nucleotides read TGCGCCAGCAGCTTGGTTCCAGGGTGGTCGCACACTGAAGCTTTCTTT. It is translated as CASSLVPGWSHTEAFF.

This clone showed up just once. The chain links TRBV19 to TRBJ2-2; a weak D match, TRBD1 (5 bases). CDR3 size: 16 residues. V was pared by 1 base and J by 0 bases, with 9 bases between. Germline V gene data show CDR1 as LNHDA and CDR2 as SQIVND (reference sequence). The CDR3, as DNA: TGTGCCAGTAGTATAGGTGGGGCGACGAACACCGGGGAGCTGTTTTTT. Protein sequence: CASSIGGATNTGELFF.

The V and J genes are TRBV27 and TRBJ2-5; TRBD1 matches 9 bases. CDR1 is MNHEY, CDR2 SMNVEV, per germline (reference sequence). J lost 4 bases, V lost 6 bases, and 6 bases had no gene match. The CDR3 totals 14 residues. The DNA of the CDR3 is TGTGCCAGCAGACCGGGACAGGGAAGAGAGACCCAGTACTTC. Translated: CASRPGQGRETQYF.

This chain connects TRBV9 to TRBJ2-2, with 7 bases that match TRBD1. This CDR3 spans 16 amino acids. Germline V lookup: CDR1 SGDLS, CDR2 YYNGEE. V dropped 3 bases and J dropped 4; count of bases not matched to a gene: 9. The CDR3 DNA is TGTGCCAGCAGCGCCCCGACAGGGTGGGGCACCGGGGAGCTGTTTTTT. It yields the protein CASSAPTGWGTGELFF.

This chain connects TRBV7-9 to TRBJ1-1; no clear D gene. V was shortened by 5 bases and J by 0 bases, with 10 bases between the two germline ends. The CDR3 is 14 amino acids. In germline, CDR1 is SEHNR, CDR2 FQNEAQ (reference sequence). The CDR3 nucleotides read TGTGCCAGCAGCCCGAGAAGCATGAACACTGAAGCTTTCTTT. This sequence encodes CASSPRSMNTEAFF.